Given below is one T cell receptor (beta chain) in context. What this receptor recognizes is not known. No qualities accompany the bases; no much larger clone lies one base away. Looking up the germline V gene yields CDR1 SGHDT and CDR2 YYEEEE. From the cysteine up to the phenylalanine, the CDR3 has a length of 15 residues. Left in the record is the CDR3 DNA by itself, 45 bases read in frame from the first base. V loses 1 base, J loses 1 base, and the germline ends lie 11 bases apart. These data originate in a study of control samples from healthy donors and cancer patients (dated by TCRdb to about 2020). Libraries were prepared through the immunoSEQ multiplex PCR assay. TCRdb obtained this table from immuneACCESS and retained in-frame rearrangements with V and J assigned. These tables miss some clones; where compared with another copy, unresolved V genes account for less than half of the shortfall, and the remainder is unexplained. In this sample the table shows about 110,000 clones, 70% to 85% of which occur a single time. The leading ten clones occupy 5% to 8.5% of the sample.

The chain links TRBV5-6 with TRBJ2-5; a tentative D call is TRBD2 (6 bases match). The sample taken for sequencing was blood. The receptor was derived from a man aged 18 to 29 in good health. The CDR3 reads as follows: CASSLSPGAQETQYF. The nucleotides read TGTGCCAGCAGCTTGTCCCCGGGAGCCCAAGAGACCCAGTACTTC.